This passage covers 19 T cell receptor beta chains from one sample sequenced in a study of lymphopenia after photon versus proton radiotherapy. Sequenced by immunoSEQ multiplex PCR; TCRdb stores in-frame clones only, minus some. Among around 27,000 clones listed, more than 90% were seen once. The sequenced sample was peripheral blood, obtained from a patient treated with photon-based radiotherapy. All receptors come from a woman between 50 and 59 years old with cholangiocarcinoma.

The chain couples TRBV7-2 to TRBJ1-5, with no clear D. CDR1 is SGHTA and CDR2 is FQGNSA in the germline V gene. Deletions cut 1 base from V and 10 bases from J, with 8 bases between. The CDR3 length is 12 residues. The CDR3 DNA follows: TGTGCCAGCAGCTTAGAAGGTCTCCCCCAGCATTTT. This translates into CASSLEGLPQHF.

The rearrangement uses TRBV6-1 and TRBJ2-6; 8 nucleotides match TRBD1. In germline, CDR1 is MNHNS, CDR2 SASEGT. V lost 10 bases and J lost 1; bases outside the gene matches: 6. CDR3 length: 15 residues. CDR3 loop: CATGQGRSGANVLTF. CDR3 sequence (DNA): TGTGCCACCGGACAGGGTAGGTCTGGGGCCAACGTCCTGACTTTC.

The rearrangement uses TRBV7-6 and TRBJ2-5, with D tentatively TRBD1 (6 bases). Between the trimmed V and J ends, which lost 2 bases and 6 bases, there was a span of 19 bases. The germline V gene encodes CDR1 SGHVS and CDR2 FNYEAQ. CDR3 length: 16 residues. In DNA form, the CDR3 reads TGTGCCAGCAGCTTAAACACGACAGGTTTCTTGAAGACCCAGTACTTC. Translated: CASSLNTTGFLKTQYF.

The chain carries TRBV27 and TRBJ2-6, with 9 nucleotides matching TRBD1. Losses at the gene ends were 7 bases for V and 2 bases for J; bases not matched to a gene: 9. Germline V gives CDR1 MNHEY, CDR2 SMNVEV (reference sequence). The CDR3 has 17 residues. CDR3 DNA sequence: TGTGCCAGCACCCCGACAGGGGGGTACACTGGGGCCAACGTCCTGACTTTC. Amino acids: CASTPTGGYTGANVLTF.

The genes are TRBV4-3 and TRBJ2-1; D not resolved. The CDR3 has 14 residues. Trimming took off 4 bases at V and 10 bases at J, with 17 bases between the two ends. Per the germline V gene, CDR1 is LGHNA and CDR2 is YSLEER. This chain's CDR3 is CASSLGPVETEQFF. CDR3 sequence (DNA): TGCGCCAGCAGCCTCGGCCCGGTAGAAACCGAGCAGTTCTTC.

The J gene is TRBJ1-3, the V gene TRBV18, with D possibly matching TRBD1 (5 bases). The germline V gene has CDR1 KGHSH and CDR2 LQKENI. V was trimmed by 6 bases and J by 3 bases, leaving 18 bases between them. The CDR3 has 16 residues. The CDR3 loop reads CASSFSSGTVGNTIYF. CDR3 coding DNA: TGTGCCAGCTCCTTTTCATCCGGGACCGTTGGAAACACCATATATTTT.

The genes are TRBV15 and TRBJ2-3; D ambiguous. The CDR3 runs to 16 residues. Per the germline V gene, CDR1 is LNHNV and CDR2 is YYDKDF (reference sequence). V was shortened by 1 base and J by 0 bases, with 11 bases between the two germline ends. This chain's CDR3 is CATSRGLKVSTDTQYF. The CDR3 region has the DNA TGTGCCACCAGCAGAGGACTGAAAGTCAGCACAGATACGCAGTATTTT.

The rearrangement links TRBV4-3 to TRBJ2-1; the D is unclear. The germline V gene has CDR1 LGHNA and CDR2 YSLEER. The CDR3 covers 17 residues. Trimming removed 2 bases at V and 0 bases at J, with 14 bases between. The CDR3 loop reads CASSQPELSSSYNEQFF. CDR3 DNA: TGCGCCAGCAGCCAACCCGAGTTGAGTAGCTCCTACAATGAGCAGTTCTTC.

The J gene is TRBJ1-5, the V gene TRBV30; D possibly corresponds to TRBD1 (6 bases). Germline CDR1 reads GTSNPN; CDR2 reads SVGIG (reference sequence). V dropped 2 bases and J dropped 0 bases, with 8 bases sitting between them. The CDR3 is made up of 14 amino acids. The CDR3 sequence is CAWSSGHSNQPQHF. DNA for the CDR3: TGTGCCTGGAGTTCGGGACATAGCAATCAGCCCCAGCATTTT.

The V gene is TRBV5-6, the J gene TRBJ1-2; 7 nucleotides line up with TRBD1. The V gene end was trimmed by 3 bases and the J gene end by 14 bases; junction bases not matched to a gene: 10. The CDR3 sequence is 12 residues long. In germline, CDR1 is SGHDT, CDR2 YYEEEE. This chain's CDR3 is CASSYEQGKGTF. In DNA form, the CDR3 reads TGTGCCAGCAGCTACGAACAGGGGAAAGGGACCTTC.

The chain links TRBV2 to TRBJ1-2, with TRBD1 identical over 9 bases. Losses at the gene ends were 5 bases for V and 4 bases for J; bases not matched to a gene: 14. The CDR3 is made up of 17 amino acids. From germline, CDR1 is SNHLY and CDR2 FYNNEI. The CDR3 DNA reads TGTGCCAGCAGTATACCCCGGGGACAGGGAAGATTCTATGGCTACACCTTC. As protein: CASSIPRGQGRFYGYTF. The full variable domain, with the rest looked up from reference TRBV2 and TRBJ1-2, is EPEVTQTPSHQVTQMGQEVILRCVPISNHLYFYWYRQILGQKVEFLVSFYNNEISEKSEIFDDQFSVERPDGSNFTLKIRSTKLEDSAMYFCASSIPRGQGRFYGYTFGSGTRLTVV.

The chain joins TRBV13 to TRBJ1-1; a weak D match, TRBD1 (5 bases). The CDR3 is made up of 15 amino acids. Germline CDR1 is PRHDT and CDR2 is FYEKMQ (reference sequence). The CDR3 is CVPSGSRGSWTEAFF. The CDR3 nucleotides are TGTGTCCCCTCGGGGTCCCGGGGGAGCTGGACTGAAGCTTTCTTT.

The chain carries TRBV6-5 and TRBJ1-2, with a weak D call TRBD1 (5 bases). Germline CDR1 is MNHEY and CDR2 is SVGAGI. The CDR3 spans 15 residues. Trimming took off 0 bases at V and 7 bases at J, with 15 bases between the two ends. The CDR3 DNA reads TGTGCCAGCAGTTACTCCCCCGGGGGTGAGGGTGGCTACACCTTC. Amino acid sequence: CASSYSPGGEGGYTF.

This chain links TRBV30 with TRBJ2-3; a weak D match, TRBD1 (6 bases). Looked up from germline, CDR1 is GTSNPN and CDR2 is SVGIG (reference sequence). V lost 0 bases and J 4 bases, leaving 11 bases between the germline ends. This CDR3 region has 14 residues. Here the CDR3 reads CAWSVGTTSDTQYF. The CDR3, as DNA: TGTGCCTGGAGTGTGGGGACAACATCAGATACGCAGTATTTT.

This chain connects TRBV28 to TRBJ1-6; D is unclear. CDR3 length: 19 residues. Trimming pared 0 bases from V and 0 bases from J, leaving 15 bases between. Germline CDR1 reads MDHEN; CDR2 reads SYDVKM. The CDR3 region is CASSLWGSVLSSYNSPLHF. The CDR3 coding sequence is TGTGCCAGCAGTTTATGGGGGTCAGTGCTTAGCTCCTATAATTCACCCCTCCACTTT.

The J gene is TRBJ2-7, the V gene TRBV5-1; D gene ambiguous. The V gene's germline CDR1 is SGHRS and CDR2 YFSETQ. CDR3 length equals 15 residues. The V end was cut by 0 bases, the J end by 7 bases, with 17 bases between. The CDR3 bases are TGCGCCAGCAGCTTGGGTCGGGCGAGAGATGCGGAGCAGTACTTC. Translated: CASSLGRARDAEQYF.

The gene calls are TRBV23-1 and TRBJ1-4; D gene uncertain. TRBV23-1 falls under the ORF class, with uncertain function. V lost 5 bases, J lost 8 bases, and 9 bases lay in between. The CDR3 length is 12 residues. Here the CDR3 DNA reads TGCGCCAGCAGTTCTCTATGGGAAAAACTGTTTTTT. Amino acids: CASSSLWEKLFF.

For this clone: Other DNA sequences in the sample encode the same CDR3. The chain joins TRBV27 to TRBJ2-1, with D possibly matching TRBD2 (5 bases). The CDR3 loop spans 12 amino acids. Germline CDR1 and CDR2: MNHEY and SMNVEV (reference sequence). V lost 6 bases to trimming and J lost 10 bases, with 13 bases between them. The CDR3 here is CASSPPRGEQFF. CDR3 DNA: TGTGCCAGCAGCCCTCCCCGAGGGGAGCAGTTCTTC.

The chain is built from TRBV2 and TRBJ1-5; the D gene is possibly TRBD1 (5 bases). Germline assignment: CDR1 SNHLY and CDR2 FYNNEI. V was trimmed by 2 bases and J by 2 bases, leaving 10 bases between them. The CDR3 is made up of 15 amino acids. Here the CDR3 reads CASSEIGGGNQPQHF. DNA for the CDR3: TGTGCCAGCAGTGAAATTGGGGGGGGCAATCAGCCCCAGCATTTT.